Listed below are T cell receptor beta chains from one sample, sequenced in a study of regulatory T cells in long-lasting Graves disease. TCRdb ran MiXCR on the multiplex PCR reads and lists one entry per CDR3 protein. Among approximately 460,000 distinct CDR3 sequences listed, approximately 16% were seen once. The data were also submitted as part of a second study, on T cells in Graves' hyperthyroidism and ophthalmopathy.

The sequences come from peripheral blood mononuclear cells (PBMCs), collected at new diagnosis, from a patient treated with antithyroid drugs. These TCRs come from a woman aged 25-40 years with Graves disease. Both conserved end residues are part of each CDR3. Fields, in order: J gene, clone size, D gene, V gene, CDR3 protein, CDR3 DNA. The D gene is left open where the match is weak. Rows give clone size only sometimes, using once, few, many, or a class for an expanded clone.

j_gene: TRBJ1-2; abundance: many; d_gene: NA; v_gene: TRBV7-9; CDR3aa: CASSPRDKGDFSNYGYTF; CDR3nt: TGTGCCAGCAGCCCCCGGGACAAAGGAGACTTTTCTAACTATGGCTACACCTTC
j_gene: TRBJ2-5; abundance: NA; d_gene: TRBD1; v_gene: TRBV11-3; CDR3aa: CASSLRDRGEETQYF; CDR3nt: TGTGCCAGCAGCCTTCGGGACAGGGGGGAAGAGACCCAGTACTTC
j_gene: TRBJ2-2; abundance: few; d_gene: NA; v_gene: TRBV27; CDR3aa: CASSLFYDTGELFF; CDR3nt: TGTGCCAGCAGTTTATTTTATGACACCGGGGAGCTGTTTTTT
j_gene: TRBJ2-5; abundance: NA; d_gene: TRBD2; v_gene: TRBV13; CDR3aa: CASSTTSGQETRYF; CDR3nt: TGTGCCAGCAGCACTACTAGCGGGCAAGAGACCCGGTACTTC
j_gene: TRBJ1-2; abundance: NA; d_gene: NA; v_gene: TRBV28; CDR3aa: CASSSPGKILNYGYTF; CDR3nt: TGTGCCAGCAGTTCCCCAGGGAAGATCCTTAACTATGGCTACACCTTC
j_gene: TRBJ1-5; abundance: NA; d_gene: NA; v_gene: TRBV20-1; CDR3aa: CSASRDRSNQPPHF; CDR3nt: TGCAGTGCTAGCCGGGACCGGAGCAATCAGCCCCCGCATTTT
j_gene: TRBJ1-2; abundance: NA; d_gene: NA; v_gene: TRBV28; CDR3aa: CASSIMPLYGYTF; CDR3nt: TGTGCCAGCAGTATAATGCCGCTCTATGGCTACACCTTC
j_gene: TRBJ2-7; abundance: many; d_gene: TRBD1; v_gene: TRBV7-9; CDR3aa: CASSLGALQGDEQYF; CDR3nt: TGTGCCAGCAGCTTAGGGGCCCTTCAGGGGGACGAGCAGTACTTC
j_gene: TRBJ1-1; abundance: many; d_gene: NA; v_gene: TRBV14; CDR3aa: CASSQVGGGGTEAFF; CDR3nt: TGTGCCAGCAGCCAAGTTGGGGGGGGTGGCACTGAAGCTTTCTTT
j_gene: TRBJ1-5; abundance: many; d_gene: NA; v_gene: TRBV28; CDR3aa: CASEQGNSNQPQHF; CDR3nt: TGTGCCAGCGAGCAGGGGAATAGCAATCAGCCCCAGCATTTT
j_gene: TRBJ1-1; abundance: many; d_gene: NA; v_gene: TRBV18; CDR3aa: CASSISDTTEAFF; CDR3nt: TGTGCCAGCTCAATCTCCGACACTACTGAAGCTTTCTTT
j_gene: TRBJ2-1; abundance: NA; d_gene: TRBD2; v_gene: TRBV4-3; CDR3aa: CASSQRLAGGWDEQFF; CDR3nt: TGCGCCAGCAGCCAAAGACTAGCGGGAGGATGGGATGAGCAGTTCTTC
j_gene: TRBJ2-2; abundance: many; d_gene: NA; v_gene: TRBV5-5; CDR3aa: CASSSLNINTGELFF; CDR3nt: TGTGCCAGCAGCTCCCTGAATATTAACACCGGGGAGCTGTTTTTT
j_gene: TRBJ2-1; abundance: NA; d_gene: NA; v_gene: TRBV7-8; CDR3aa: CASSFAGLGGNEQFF; CDR3nt: TGTGCCAGCAGCTTCGCCGGACTCGGGGGCAATGAGCAGTTCTTC
j_gene: TRBJ2-2; abundance: NA; d_gene: NA; v_gene: TRBV27; CDR3aa: CASSLKPRGSTGELFF; CDR3nt: TGTGCCAGCAGTTTAAAGCCGAGGGGATCTACCGGGGAGCTGTTTTTT
j_gene: TRBJ2-7; abundance: few; d_gene: NA; v_gene: TRBV9; CDR3aa: CASSVAGGRGYEQYF; CDR3nt: TGTGCCAGCAGCGTAGCTGGAGGGAGAGGTTACGAGCAGTACTTC
j_gene: TRBJ2-4; abundance: few; d_gene: TRBD2; v_gene: TRBV19; CDR3aa: CASSDLAGPAGQNIQYF; CDR3nt: TGTGCCAGTAGTGACCTAGCGGGACCCGCGGGGCAAAACATTCAGTACTTC
j_gene: TRBJ2-7; abundance: many; d_gene: NA; v_gene: TRBV13; CDR3aa: CASSFGTETYEQYF; CDR3nt: TGTGCCAGCAGCTTCGGGACCGAAACCTACGAGCAGTACTTC
j_gene: TRBJ2-1; abundance: many; d_gene: TRBD2; v_gene: TRBV11-3; CDR3aa: CASSLAWTSGSNEQFF; CDR3nt: TGTGCCAGCAGCTTAGCGTGGACTAGCGGGAGCAATGAGCAGTTCTTC
j_gene: TRBJ2-7; abundance: many; d_gene: NA; v_gene: TRBV6-2/TRBV6-3; CDR3aa: CASTHRANPPYEQYF; CDR3nt: TGTGCCAGCACCCACCGGGCCAATCCCCCCTACGAGCAGTACTTC
j_gene: TRBJ2-3; abundance: many; d_gene: NA; v_gene: TRBV18; CDR3aa: CASSPTGSTDTQYF; CDR3nt: TGTGCCAGCAGTCCGACAGGTAGCACAGATACGCAGTATTTT
j_gene: TRBJ2-1; abundance: many; d_gene: TRBD2; v_gene: TRBV5-1; CDR3aa: CASSYRLAGELYNEQFF; CDR3nt: TGCGCCAGCAGCTACAGACTAGCGGGAGAGCTCTACAATGAGCAGTTCTTC
j_gene: TRBJ2-7; abundance: NA; d_gene: TRBD1; v_gene: TRBV14; CDR3aa: CASSQDSQRQGAREQYF; CDR3nt: TGTGCCAGCAGCCAAGATTCTCAAAGACAGGGGGCGAGGGAGCAGTACTTC
j_gene: TRBJ2-3; abundance: few; d_gene: NA; v_gene: TRBV5-1; CDR3aa: CASSRTGDPDTQYF; CDR3nt: TGCGCCAGCAGCAGAACGGGGGACCCAGATACGCAGTATTTT
j_gene: TRBJ2-7; abundance: many; d_gene: TRBD1; v_gene: TRBV5-1; CDR3aa: CASSLAVTGVDEQYF; CDR3nt: TGCGCCAGCAGCTTGGCCGTGACAGGGGTGGACGAGCAGTACTTC
j_gene: TRBJ2-4; abundance: few; d_gene: TRBD2; v_gene: TRBV27; CDR3aa: CASSLGLAGNIQYF; CDR3nt: TGTGCCAGCAGTTTGGGGCTAGCGGGAAACATTCAGTACTTC
j_gene: TRBJ1-5; abundance: NA; d_gene: NA; v_gene: TRBV9; CDR3aa: CASSVEKGSNQPQHF; CDR3nt: TGTGCCAGCAGCGTAGAAAAGGGTAGCAATCAGCCCCAGCATTTT
j_gene: TRBJ1-1; abundance: NA; d_gene: TRBD1; v_gene: TRBV20-1; CDR3aa: CSARAAGQGGNTEAFF; CDR3nt: TGCAGTGCTAGAGCCGCAGGACAGGGGGGGAACACTGAAGCTTTCTTT